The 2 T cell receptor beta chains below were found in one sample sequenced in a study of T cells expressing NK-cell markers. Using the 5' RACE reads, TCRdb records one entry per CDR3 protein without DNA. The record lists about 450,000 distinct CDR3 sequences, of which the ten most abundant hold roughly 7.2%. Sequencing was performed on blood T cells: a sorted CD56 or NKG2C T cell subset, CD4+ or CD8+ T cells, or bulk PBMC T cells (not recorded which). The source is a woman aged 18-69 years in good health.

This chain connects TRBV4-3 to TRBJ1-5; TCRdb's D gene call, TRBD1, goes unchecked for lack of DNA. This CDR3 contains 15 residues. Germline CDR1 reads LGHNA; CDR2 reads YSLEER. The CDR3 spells CASSQDYQGFQPQHF.

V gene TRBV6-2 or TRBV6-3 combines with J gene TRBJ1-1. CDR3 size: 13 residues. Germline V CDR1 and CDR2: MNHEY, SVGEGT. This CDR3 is CASSLTDNTEAFF.